This T cell receptor (beta chain) was obtained from a study of cytotoxic CD8 clonotypes in ibrutinib-treated CLL. Libraries were prepared by immunoSEQ multiplex PCR; TCRdb keeps only in-frame clonotypes and omits some of them. Here the sample spans more than 300,000 clones, almost 80% being singletons. Trimming took 2 bases from V and 1 from J; bases not matched to a gene: 3. Germline V gene lookup returns CDR1 LNHNV and CDR2 YYDKDF (reference sequence). This CDR3 spans 15 amino acids. This chain connects TRBV15 to TRBJ2-3; 7 bases are shared with TRBD2. The sample in question was PBMCs, obtained before ibrutinib treatment. The TCR was taken from a human donor with chronic lymphocytic leukemia. The CDR3, as DNA: TGTGCCACCAGCAGATCTCTAGCGGGCACAGATACGCAGTATTTT. Its protein is CATSRSLAGTDTQYF.